The clone carrying this T cell receptor (beta chain) was counted at least ten times. Antigen: not known. This entry belongs to a study of T cells in Graves' hyperthyroidism and ophthalmopathy. General study findings and limits: Within blood appeared most thyroid clonotypes that had expanded above 0.001. In validation, the model predicted ophthalmopathy. These predictions came a median approximately 6.5 months before onset.

This CDR3 has 14 residues. Trimming pared 6 bases from V and 6 bases from J, leaving 14 bases between. The V gene's germline CDR1 is MDHEN and CDR2 SYDVKM. The source material, RNA transcripts, was used to amplify TCR beta CDR3 regions. Initially, a first-round RT-PCR of the TCR CDR3 employed the HTBI primer set. Each CDR3 protein is one row after TCRdb ran MiXCR on the multiplex PCR reads. The table has under 350,000 distinct CDR3 sequences, more than 15% seen once. The TCR sequence derives from a woman in her sixties or seventies with Graves' ophthalmopathy. The material sequenced was blood. The J gene is TRBJ1-4, the V gene TRBV28; D not resolved. The CDR3 region has the DNA TGTGCCAGCAGCCTACCGGGAGTGGATGAAAAACTGTTTTTT. Translated: CASSLPGVDEKLFF.